This TCR beta chain was captured by sequencing in a study of T cells in Graves' hyperthyroidism and ophthalmopathy. What was amplified from RNA transcripts were TCR beta CDR3 regions. HTBI primers were used for first-round RT-PCR of the TCR CDR3. TCRdb itself ran the multiplex PCR reads through MiXCR, one entry per CDR3 protein. The profile shows about 600,000 distinct CDR3 sequences, approximately 15% of them singletons. This clonotype appeared a few times. Its antigen is still unknown. Study conclusions and caveats: Most thyroid clonotypes that were expanded above 0.001 also turned up in blood. The model foresaw ophthalmopathy a median about 6.5 months prior to onset.

Per the germline V gene, CDR1 is SGHNT and CDR2 is YENEEA. The ends were cut back, 4 bases at V and 4 bases at J, with 14 bases in the middle. The CDR3 is 15 amino acids. Sequencing was done on a sample of blood. V usage is TRBV11-3 and J usage is TRBJ1-3; the D gene is possibly TRBD1 (5 bases). This sequence originates from a woman in her forties or fifties with Graves' ophthalmopathy. The CDR3: CASSSGPSPGNTIYF. The CDR3 DNA sequence: TGTGCCAGCAGCTCAGGGCCCTCACCGGGAAACACCATATATTTT.